What follows are 5 T cell receptor beta chains derived from one specimen sequenced in a study of blood T cell repertoires in COVID-19. Sequencing used immunoSEQ multiplex PCR; TCRdb keeps in-frame clones, though not all of them. This table holds over 150,000 clones, around 85% found once. The sample was peripheral blood. Receptors were obtained from a man aged 25 to 45 with acute or convalescent COVID-19.

V gene TRBV27 combines with J gene TRBJ1-2, with 11 bases that match TRBD1. The CDR3 is 14 residues long. The V segment lost 5 bases and the J segment 7 bases; nucleotides outside the gene matches: 6. Germline CDR1 MNHEY, CDR2 SMNVEV (reference sequence). The CDR3 DNA follows: TGTGCCAGCAGTGAGGACAGGGGGCAGGCTGGCTACACCTTC. Translated, it gives CASSEDRGQAGYTF.

V usage is TRBV5-1 and J usage is TRBJ1-2, with D unclear. Trimming took 0 bases from V and 4 from J, leaving 13 bases between them. Per the germline V gene, CDR1 is SGHRS and CDR2 is YFSETQ. The CDR3 contains 15 residues. The CDR3 loop reads CASSLDASYSYGYTF. The CDR3 DNA reads TGCGCCAGCAGCTTGGACGCGTCCTACTCCTATGGCTACACCTTC.

The CDR3 is CASSKIEGFCTDTIYF. The DNA for the CDR3 is TGTGCCAGCAGCAAAATAGAGGGTTTTTGCACGGACACCATATATTTT. V is TRBV21-1 and J is TRBJ1-3. TRBV21-1 is tagged as a pseudogene. This CDR3 has 16 amino acids.

The chain combines TRBV3-1 (or the pseudogene TRBV3-2) with TRBJ1-6; 10 bases fit TRBD1. This CDR3 region has 16 residues. The V gene's germline CDR1 is LGHDT and CDR2 YNNKEL (reference sequence). Germline trimming cut 4 bases from V and 9 bases from J; bases unmatched to any gene: 9. The CDR3 loop is CASSPYAGTGVSPLHF. The CDR3, as DNA: TGTGCCAGCAGCCCGTATGCGGGGACAGGGGTTTCACCCCTCCACTTT.

The chain is built from TRBV7-6 and TRBJ2-3; D is ambiguous. The CDR3 consists of 13 residues. Germline V gene sequence: CDR1 SGHVS, CDR2 FNYEAQ. Trimming shortened V by 5 bases and J by 6 bases, and 12 bases separated the two germline ends. CDR3: CASSDPPRDTQYF. For the CDR3, the DNA is TGTGCCAGCAGCGATCCACCCAGGGATACGCAGTATTTT.